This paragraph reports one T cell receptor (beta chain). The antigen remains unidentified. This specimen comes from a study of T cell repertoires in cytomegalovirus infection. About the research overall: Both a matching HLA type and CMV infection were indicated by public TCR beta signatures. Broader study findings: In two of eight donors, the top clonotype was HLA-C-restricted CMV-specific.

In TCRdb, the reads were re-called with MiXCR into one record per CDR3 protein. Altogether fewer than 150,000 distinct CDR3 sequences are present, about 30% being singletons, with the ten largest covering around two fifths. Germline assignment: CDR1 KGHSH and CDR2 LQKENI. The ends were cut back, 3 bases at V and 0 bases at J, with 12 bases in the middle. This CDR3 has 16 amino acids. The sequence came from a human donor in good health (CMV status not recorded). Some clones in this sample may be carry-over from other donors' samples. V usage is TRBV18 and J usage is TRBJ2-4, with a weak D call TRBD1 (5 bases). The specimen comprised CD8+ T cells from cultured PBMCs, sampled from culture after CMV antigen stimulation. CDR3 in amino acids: CASSPTVRVAKNIQYF. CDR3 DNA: TGTGCCAGCTCACCGACGGTCAGGGTAGCCAAAAACATTCAGTACTTC.